This T cell receptor (beta chain) was retrieved from a study of blood T cell repertoires in COVID-19. Only in-frame clones appear in the TCRdb table, and some are missing; sequencing was by immunoSEQ multiplex PCR. The sample contains around 210,000 clones, 88% of which appear only once. The germline V and J ends were trimmed by 0 bases and 6 bases, with 12 bases remaining between them. This CDR3 spans 15 amino acids. Germline loops: CDR1 MNHEY, CDR2 SVGAGI. Sequencing was carried out using peripheral blood. The chain has TRBV6-5 and TRBJ2-1, with a tentative D call TRBD2 (6 bases). This receptor was identified in a man aged 50 to 60 with COVID-19, enrolled during active disease. Here the CDR3 reads CASSYSGEAGNEQFF. The CDR3, as DNA: TGTGCCAGCAGTTACTCTGGGGAGGCGGGCAATGAGCAGTTCTTC.